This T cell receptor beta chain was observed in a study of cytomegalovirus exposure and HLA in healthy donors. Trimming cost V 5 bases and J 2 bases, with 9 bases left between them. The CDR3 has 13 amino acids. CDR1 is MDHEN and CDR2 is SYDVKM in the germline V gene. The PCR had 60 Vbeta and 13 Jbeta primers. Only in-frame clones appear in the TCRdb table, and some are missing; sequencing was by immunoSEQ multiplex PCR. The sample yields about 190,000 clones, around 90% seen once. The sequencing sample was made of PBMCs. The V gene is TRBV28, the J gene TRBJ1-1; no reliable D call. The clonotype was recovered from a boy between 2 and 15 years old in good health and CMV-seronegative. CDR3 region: CASSLDSNTEAFF. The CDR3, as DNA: TGTGCCAGCAGTCTCGATAGCAACACTGAAGCTTTCTTT. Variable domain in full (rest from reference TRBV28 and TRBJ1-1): DVKVTQSSRYLVKRTGEKVFLECVQDMDHENMFWYRQDPGLGLRLIYFSYDVKMKEKGDIPEGYSVSREKKERFSLILESASTNQTSMYLCASSLDSNTEAFFGQGTRLTVV.